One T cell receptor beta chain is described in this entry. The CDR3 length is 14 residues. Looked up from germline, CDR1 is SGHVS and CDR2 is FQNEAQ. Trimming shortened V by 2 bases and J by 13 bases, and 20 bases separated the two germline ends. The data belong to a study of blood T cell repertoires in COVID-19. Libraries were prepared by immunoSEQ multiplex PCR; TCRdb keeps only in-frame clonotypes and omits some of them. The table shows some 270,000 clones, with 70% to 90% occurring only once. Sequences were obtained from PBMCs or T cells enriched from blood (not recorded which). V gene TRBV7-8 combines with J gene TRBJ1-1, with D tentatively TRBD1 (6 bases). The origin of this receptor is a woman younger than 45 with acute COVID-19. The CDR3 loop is CASSLMQGHLFGFF. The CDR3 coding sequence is TGTGCCAGCAGCTTAATGCAGGGACACCTCTTTGGTTTCTTT. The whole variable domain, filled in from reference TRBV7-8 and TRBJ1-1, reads GAGVSQSPRYKVAKRGQDVALRCDPISGHVSLFWYQQALGQGPEFLTYFQNEAQLDKSGLPSDRFFAERPEGSVSTLKIQRTQQEDSAVYLCASSLMQGHLFGFFGQGTRLTVV.